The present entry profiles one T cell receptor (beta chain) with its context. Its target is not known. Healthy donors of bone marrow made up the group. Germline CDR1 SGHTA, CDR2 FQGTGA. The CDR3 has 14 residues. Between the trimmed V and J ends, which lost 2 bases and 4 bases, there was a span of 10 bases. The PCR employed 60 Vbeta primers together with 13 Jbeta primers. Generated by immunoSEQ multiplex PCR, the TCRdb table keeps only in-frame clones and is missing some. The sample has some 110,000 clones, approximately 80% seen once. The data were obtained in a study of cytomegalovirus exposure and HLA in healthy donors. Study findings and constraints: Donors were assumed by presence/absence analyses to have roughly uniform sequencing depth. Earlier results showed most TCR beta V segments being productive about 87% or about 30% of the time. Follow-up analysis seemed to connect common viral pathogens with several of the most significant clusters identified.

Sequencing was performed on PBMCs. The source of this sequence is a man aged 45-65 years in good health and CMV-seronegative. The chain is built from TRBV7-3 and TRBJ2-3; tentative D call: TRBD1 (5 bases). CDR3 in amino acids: CASSLDGASDTQYF. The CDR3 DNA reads TGTGCCAGCAGCTTAGATGGGGCCTCAGATACGCAGTATTTT.